These 14 T cell receptor beta chains share one sample of origin, sequenced in a study of cytotoxic CD8 clonotypes in ibrutinib-treated CLL. Clones were read by immunoSEQ multiplex PCR, and TCRdb kept only the in-frame ones, dropping some. This sample yields about 23,000 clones, of which roughly 65% are seen a single time; under 35% belongs to the top ten. The sample here was PBMCs, taken after 24 months of ibrutinib treatment. The receptors here all came from a human donor with chronic lymphocytic leukemia.

This clone was detected only a few times. The gene calls are TRBV25-1 and TRBJ1-2, with D uncertain. Germline V gene lookup returns CDR1 MGHDK and CDR2 SYGVNS. Trimming left V 2 bases short and J 4 bases short, with 14 bases between. CDR3 length: 15 residues. The DNA for the CDR3 is TGTGCCAGCAGTGAAACGGGCGAGATAGCCTATGGCTACACCTTC. Its protein is CASSETGEIAYGYTF.

This clone is labeled medium-sized (0.01 to 0.1%). V gene TRBV27 combines with J gene TRBJ1-6; D uncertain. Looked up from germline, CDR1 is MNHEY and CDR2 is SMNVEV (reference sequence). Trimming pared 3 bases from V and 5 bases from J, leaving 11 bases between. The CDR3 has 15 residues. CDR3 DNA sequence: TGTGCCAGCAGTTTCCAACCCCAAAATAATTCACCCCTCCACTTT. Protein product: CASSFQPQNNSPLHF.

V and J are TRBV2 and TRBJ1-1, with TRBD1 matching over 7 bases. The V gene's germline CDR1 is SNHLY and CDR2 FYNNEI. This CDR3 has 13 amino acids. V was pared by 7 bases and J by 10 bases, with 12 bases of the junction left unmatched. Written as DNA, the CDR3 is TGTGCCAGCATTCACAGGGGAGGCAGGGGAGCTTTCTTT. This translates into CASIHRGGRGAFF.

This chain uses TRBV7-6 with TRBJ2-5; 11 bases are a match to TRBD1. The CDR3 spans 13 residues. J was trimmed by 5 bases and V by 5 bases; bases with no gene match: 1. Germline V CDR1 and CDR2: SGHVS, FNYEAQ. The CDR3 DNA reads as TGTGCCAGCAGCCGGGACAGGGGGGAGACCCAGTACTTC. Its translation: CASSRDRGETQYF.

The chain has TRBV19 and TRBJ2-5, with TRBD2 matching over 9 bases. The CDR3 covers 16 residues. After removal of 5 bases from V and 0 bases from J, the junction contained 7 bases not matched to a gene. Per the germline V gene, CDR1 is LNHDA and CDR2 is SQIVND (reference sequence). Here the CDR3 reads CASSSSTSGYQETQYF. The CDR3, as DNA: TGTGCCAGTAGTTCAAGTACTAGCGGGTACCAAGAGACCCAGTACTTC.

This chain joins TRBV27 and TRBJ1-2, with D perhaps TRBD1 (5 bases). The CDR3 contains 14 residues. Germline V gene data show CDR1 as MNHEY and CDR2 as SMNVEV (reference sequence). Trimming left V 4 bases short and J 5 bases short, with 14 bases between. This CDR3 reads CASSSLVSGYGYTF. In DNA form, the CDR3 reads TGTGCCAGCAGTTCTCTCGTCTCAGGGTATGGCTACACCTTC.

This chain links TRBV5-4 with TRBJ2-7, with TRBD1 identical over 10 bases. Germline trimming cut 0 bases from V and 6 bases from J; bases unmatched to any gene: 6. CDR1 is SGHNT, CDR2 YYREEE, per germline (reference sequence). The CDR3 length is 15 residues. CDR3 sequence (DNA): TGTGCCAGCAGCTTGGACCCAGGGACAGGGGTCGAGCAGTACTTC. Residues: CASSLDPGTGVEQYF. Based on the CDR3 plus reference TRBV5-4 and TRBJ2-7, the full variable domain is ETGVTQSPTHLIKTRGQQVTLRCSSQSGHNTVSWYQQALGQGPQFIFQYYREEENGRGNFPPRFSGLQFPNYSSELNVNALELDDSALYLCASSLDPGTGVEQYFGPGTRLTVT.

This clone was recorded a few times. This rearrangement joins TRBV2 to TRBJ1-6, with 7 bases matching TRBD1. CDR1 SNHLY and CDR2 FYNNEI come from the germline V gene. The CDR3 runs 15 residues. J lost 6 bases, V lost 5 bases, and 7 bases had no gene match. The CDR3 loop is CASSPGTVGNSPLHF. The CDR3 nucleotides read TGTGCCAGCAGTCCAGGGACAGTGGGTAATTCACCCCTCCACTTT. Looking up the rest from reference TRBV2 and TRBJ1-6 gives the full variable domain: EPEVTQTPSHQVTQMGQEVILRCVPISNHLYFYWYRQILGQKVEFLVSFYNNEISEKSEIFDDQFSVERPDGSNFTLKIRSTKLEDSAMYFCASSPGTVGNSPLHFGNGTRLTVT.

The V gene is TRBV11-2, the J gene TRBJ1-2; 7 bases fit TRBD1. Germline loops: CDR1 SGHAT, CDR2 FQNNGV. There are 18 residues in the CDR3. J was trimmed by 0 bases and V by 6 bases; bases with no gene match: 16. The CDR3 DNA is TGTGCCAGCAGTAATCGAGAACGGTCAGGGGGAGCTAACTATGGCTACACCTTC. Protein: CASSNRERSGGANYGYTF.

The chain has TRBV13 and TRBJ2-2; D not resolved. V lost 4 bases and J lost 7, with 19 bases in between. The CDR3 sequence is 16 residues long. CDR1 and CDR2 from the germline V gene are PRHDT and FYEKMQ (reference sequence). For the CDR3, the DNA is TGTGCCAGCAGCTCACGTGGACGGGCAAGTGGCGGGGAGCTGTTTTTT. This encodes CASSSRGRASGGELFF.

The chain has TRBV6-4 and TRBJ1-6; D gene ambiguous. The V and J ends lost 6 bases and 0 bases respectively, with 12 bases between them. This CDR3 is 16 amino acids long. Germline assignment: CDR1 MRHNA and CDR2 SNTAGT. The chain's CDR3 is CASSPDGSSYNSPLHF. The DNA of the CDR3 is TGTGCCAGCAGCCCTGACGGGAGCTCCTATAATTCACCCCTCCACTTT.

The chain carries TRBV5-6 and TRBJ2-3; D is uncertain. Germline V lookup: CDR1 SGHDT, CDR2 YYEEEE. The CDR3 covers 11 residues. Trimming removed 0 bases at V and 5 bases at J, with 1 base between. DNA of the CDR3: TGTGCCAGCAGCTTGGGAGATACGCAGTATTTT. Translated, it gives CASSLGDTQYF. Full variable domain (missing parts from reference TRBV5-6 and TRBJ2-3): DAGVTQSPTHLIKTRGQQVTLRCSPKSGHDTVSWYQQALGQGPQFIFQYYEEEERQRGNFPDRFSGHQFPNYSSELNVNALLLGDSALYLCASSLGDTQYFGPGTRLTVL.

V and J are TRBV19 and TRBJ2-1, with 14 bases matching TRBD2. The germline gives CDR1 LNHDA, CDR2 SQIVND (reference sequence). This CDR3 is built from 15 residues. The trim removed 3 bases at V and 13 bases at J, leaving 8 bases unmatched. CDR3 sequence: CASSIGTSGGLKQFF. CDR3 nucleotide sequence: TGTGCCAGTAGTATTGGGACTAGCGGGGGCCTGAAACAGTTCTTC.

For this clone: Other DNA sequences from this sample encode an identical CDR3 as well. This sequence joins TRBV20-1 and TRBJ2-7; D is uncertain. Germline V gives CDR1 DFQATT, CDR2 SNEGSKA (reference sequence). The CDR3 is 11 amino acids. Trimming removed 6 bases from V and 4 bases from J, with 10 bases in between. Here the CDR3 reads CSARTTYEQYF. CDR3 DNA: TGCAGTGCCCGCACCACGTACGAGCAGTACTTC.